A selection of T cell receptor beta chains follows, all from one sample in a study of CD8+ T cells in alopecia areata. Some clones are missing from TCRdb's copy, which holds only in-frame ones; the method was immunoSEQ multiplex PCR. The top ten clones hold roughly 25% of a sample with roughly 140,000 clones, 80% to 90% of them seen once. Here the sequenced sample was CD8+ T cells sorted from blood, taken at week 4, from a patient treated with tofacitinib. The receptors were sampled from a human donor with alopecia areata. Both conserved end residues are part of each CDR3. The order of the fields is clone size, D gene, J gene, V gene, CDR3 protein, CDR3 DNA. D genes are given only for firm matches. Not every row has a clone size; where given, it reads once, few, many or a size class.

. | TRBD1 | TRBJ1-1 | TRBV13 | CASSLGTGPNTEAFF | TGTGCCAGCAGCCTGGGGACAGGCCCGAACACTGAAGCTTTCTTT
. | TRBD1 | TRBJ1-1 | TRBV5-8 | CASSLVTGQGSTEAFF | TGTGCCAGCAGCTTGGTTACGGGACAGGGGAGCACTGAAGCTTTCTTT
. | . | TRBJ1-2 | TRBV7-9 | CASSPRELYGYTF | TGTGCCAGCAGCCCCAGGGAGCTCTATGGCTACACCTTC
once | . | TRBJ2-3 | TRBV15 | CATSRGPDTQYF | TGTGCCACCAGCAGGGGCCCAGATACGCAGTATTTT
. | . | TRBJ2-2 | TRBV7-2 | CASSHGGGASGELFF | TGTGCCAGCAGCCACGGAGGGGGCGCGTCCGGGGAGCTGTTTTTT
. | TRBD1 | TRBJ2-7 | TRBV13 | CASSLGQTYEQYF | TGTGCCAGCAGCTTGGGACAGACCTACGAGCAGTACTTC
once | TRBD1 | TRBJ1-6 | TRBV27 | CASGLTGGHSPLHF | TGTGCCAGCGGCCTGACAGGGGGTCATTCACCCCTCCACTTT
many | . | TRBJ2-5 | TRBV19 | CASSIDVGPRETQYF | TGTGCCAGTAGTATAGACGTGGGACCAAGGGAGACCCAGTACTTC
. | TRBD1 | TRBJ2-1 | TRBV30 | CAWSLGQGPNEQFF | TGTGCCTGGAGTTTGGGACAGGGACCTAATGAGCAGTTCTTC
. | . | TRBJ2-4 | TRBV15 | CATSPATGWNIQYF | TGTGCCACCAGCCCCGCGACAGGATGGAACATTCAGTACTTC
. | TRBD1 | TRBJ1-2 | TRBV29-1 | CSGGTGQGGAGYTF | TGCAGCGGCGGAACCGGACAGGGCGGGGCTGGCTACACCTTC
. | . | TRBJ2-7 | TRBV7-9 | CASSLALGEQYF | TGTGCCAGCAGCTTAGCTTTGGGAGAGCAGTACTTC
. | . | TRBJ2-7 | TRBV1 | CKPKVPFLYEQYF | TGCAAGCCGAAGGTTCCTTTCCTCTACGAGCAGTACTTC
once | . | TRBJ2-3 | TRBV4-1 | CASSQERDTQYF | TGCGCCAGCAGCCAAGAACGCGATACGCAGTATTTT
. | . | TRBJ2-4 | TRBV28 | CASSFSLGPALAKNIQYF | TGTGCCAGCAGTTTCTCCCTTGGGCCAGCTTTAGCCAAAAACATTCAGTACTTC
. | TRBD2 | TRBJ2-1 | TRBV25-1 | CASSSLADDNEQFF | TGTGCCAGCAGTTCCCTAGCGGATGACAATGAGCAGTTCTTC
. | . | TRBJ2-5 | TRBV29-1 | CSGAWGSETQYF | TGCAGCGGGGCTTGGGGGTCAGAGACCCAGTACTTC
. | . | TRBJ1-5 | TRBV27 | CASGQGFNQPQHF | TGTGCCAGCGGCCAGGGTTTCAATCAGCCCCAGCATTTT
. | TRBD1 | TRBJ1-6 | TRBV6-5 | CASKRQGSYNSPLHF | TGTGCCAGCAAAAGACAGGGCTCCTATAATTCACCCCTCCACTTT
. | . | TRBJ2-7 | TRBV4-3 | CASSQRNF | TGCGCCAGCAGCCAACGAAACTTC
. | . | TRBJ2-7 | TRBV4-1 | CASSGEGGVHEQYF | TGCGCCAGCAGCGGGGAAGGGGGGGTCCACGAGCAGTACTTC
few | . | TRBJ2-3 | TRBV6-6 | CASSYLLGGDTQYF | TGTGCCAGCAGTTATCTACTAGGTGGAGATACGCAGTATTTT
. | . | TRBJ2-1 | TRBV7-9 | CASSLQNNEQFF | TGTGCCAGCAGCTTACAGAACAATGAGCAGTTCTTC
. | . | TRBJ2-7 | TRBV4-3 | CASSQADLASYEQYF | TGCGCCAGCAGCCAAGCGGACTTAGCTTCCTACGAGCAGTACTTC
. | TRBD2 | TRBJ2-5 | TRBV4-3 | CASSQGIAGRQETQYF | TGCGCCAGCAGCCAAGGGATAGCGGGGAGGCAAGAGACCCAGTACTTC
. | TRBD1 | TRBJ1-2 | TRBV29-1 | CSVGGQGAHGYTF | TGCAGCGTTGGGGGACAGGGGGCACATGGCTACACCTTC
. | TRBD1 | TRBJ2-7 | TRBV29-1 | CSVESRGQGVLSPYEQYF | TGCAGCGTTGAGAGCAGGGGACAGGGGGTCCTATCACCCTACGAGCAGTACTTC
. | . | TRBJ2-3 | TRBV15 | CATSRDPAGTDTQYF | TGTGCCACCAGCAGAGATCCCGCCGGCACAGATACGCAGTATTTT
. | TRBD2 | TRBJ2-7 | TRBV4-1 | CASTTGTSSDYEQYF | TGCGCCAGCACCACTGGGACTAGTTCCGACTACGAGCAGTACTTC
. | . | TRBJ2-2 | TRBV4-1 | CASSQDTGDTGELFF | TGCGCCAGCAGCCAAGATACGGGTGACACCGGGGAGCTGTTTTTT
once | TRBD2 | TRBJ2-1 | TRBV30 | CAWSIAGAYNEQFF | TGTGCCTGGTCAATAGCGGGGGCCTACAATGAGCAGTTCTTC
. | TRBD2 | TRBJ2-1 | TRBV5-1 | CASSSPRASGEYNEQFF | TGCGCCAGCAGCTCCCCCCGGGCTAGCGGGGAATACAATGAGCAGTTCTTC
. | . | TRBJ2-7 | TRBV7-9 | CASSPPEGVTYEQYF | TGTGCCAGCAGTCCCCCGGAGGGGGTTACCTACGAGCAGTACTTC
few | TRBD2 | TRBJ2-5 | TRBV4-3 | CASSQDHSGGSNQETQYF | TGCGCCAGCAGCCAAGATCACAGCGGGGGTTCAAACCAAGAGACCCAGTACTTC
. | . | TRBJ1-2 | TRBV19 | CASGGDYYGYTF | TGTGCCAGTGGGGGGGATTACTATGGCTACACCTTC
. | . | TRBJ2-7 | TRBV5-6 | CASSRQGGLSYEQYF | TGTGCCAGCAGCAGGCAGGGGGGACTCTCCTACGAGCAGTACTTC
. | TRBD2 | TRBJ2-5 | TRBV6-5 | CASSYSGVGETQYF | TGTGCCAGCAGTTACAGCGGGGTGGGAGAGACCCAGTACTTC
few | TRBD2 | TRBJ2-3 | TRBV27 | CASRMIAGASTDTQYF | TGTGCCAGCAGGATGATAGCGGGGGCTAGCACAGATACGCAGTATTTT
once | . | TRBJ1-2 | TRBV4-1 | CASSREGSSDGYTF | TGCGCCAGCAGCCGGGAGGGCTCCAGCGATGGCTACACCTTC
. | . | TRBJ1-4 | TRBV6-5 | CASSYGEKLFF | TGTGCCAGCAGTTATGGGGAAAAACTGTTTTTT
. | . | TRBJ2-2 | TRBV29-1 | CSVAAQGEELFF | TGCAGCGTTGCCGCCCAAGGGGAGGAGCTGTTTTTT
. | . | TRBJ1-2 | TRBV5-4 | CASSSYTGTSNYGYTF | TGTGCCAGCAGCTCCTACACCGGGACATCGAACTATGGCTACACCTTC
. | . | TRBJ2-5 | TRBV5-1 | CASSPRARGGPETQYF | TGCGCCAGCAGCCCCCGGGCCAGGGGGGGGCCGGAGACCCAGTACTTC
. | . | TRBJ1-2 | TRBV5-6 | CASSLAAQGSYGYTF | TGTGCCAGCAGCTTGGCAGCCCAAGGGTCCTATGGCTACACCTTC
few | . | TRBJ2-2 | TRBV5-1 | CASKLDTGELFF | TGCGCCAGCAAGCTTGACACCGGGGAGCTGTTTTTT
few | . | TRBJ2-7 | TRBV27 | CASSLDGDEQYF | TGTGCCAGCAGTTTAGACGGCGACGAGCAGTACTTC
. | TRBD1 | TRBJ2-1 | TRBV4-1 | CASNGRGSEQFF | TGCGCCAGCAATGGCAGGGGGAGTGAGCAGTTCTTC
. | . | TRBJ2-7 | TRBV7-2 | CASSLFNGYEQYF | TGTGCCAGCAGCTTGTTTAACGGCTACGAGCAGTACTTC
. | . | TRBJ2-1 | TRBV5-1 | CASSLEGLTGSFYNEQFF | TGCGCCAGCAGCTTGGAAGGTTTGACAGGTTCCTTTTACAATGAGCAGTTCTTC
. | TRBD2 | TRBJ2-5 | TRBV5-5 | CASSSLAEETQYF | TGTGCCAGCAGCTCTCTAGCGGAAGAGACCCAGTACTTC
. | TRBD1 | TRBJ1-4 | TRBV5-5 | CASSYGQVTNEKLFF | TGTGCCAGCAGCTACGGACAGGTGACTAATGAAAAACTGTTTTTT
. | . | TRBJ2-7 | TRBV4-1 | CASSQTRKLEQYF | TGCGCCAGCAGCCAAACAAGGAAGCTCGAGCAGTACTTC
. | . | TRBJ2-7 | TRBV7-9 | CASSPGPYEQYF | TGTGCCAGCAGCCCTGGTCCCTACGAGCAGTACTTC
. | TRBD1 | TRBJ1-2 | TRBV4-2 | CASSPDSTGGYGGYTF | TGTGCCAGCAGCCCAGACTCGACAGGGGGATATGGTGGCTACACCTTC
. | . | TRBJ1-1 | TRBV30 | CAWRSLEAFF | TGTGCCTGGAGATCCTTGGAAGCTTTCTTT
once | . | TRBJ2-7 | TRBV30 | CAWRLVTGPLHEQYF | TGTGCCTGGAGACTAGTGACTGGGCCTCTACACGAGCAGTACTTC
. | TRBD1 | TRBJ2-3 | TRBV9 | CASSSRTGRETDTQYF | TGTGCCAGCAGCTCACGGACAGGGAGAGAGACAGATACGCAGTATTTT
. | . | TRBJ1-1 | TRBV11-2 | CASSHVVAGSSF | TGTGCCAGCAGCCACGTGGTGGCGGGATCTTCCTTT
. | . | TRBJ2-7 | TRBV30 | CAWSGLNEQYF | TGTGCCTGGAGTGGGCTAAACGAGCAGTACTTC